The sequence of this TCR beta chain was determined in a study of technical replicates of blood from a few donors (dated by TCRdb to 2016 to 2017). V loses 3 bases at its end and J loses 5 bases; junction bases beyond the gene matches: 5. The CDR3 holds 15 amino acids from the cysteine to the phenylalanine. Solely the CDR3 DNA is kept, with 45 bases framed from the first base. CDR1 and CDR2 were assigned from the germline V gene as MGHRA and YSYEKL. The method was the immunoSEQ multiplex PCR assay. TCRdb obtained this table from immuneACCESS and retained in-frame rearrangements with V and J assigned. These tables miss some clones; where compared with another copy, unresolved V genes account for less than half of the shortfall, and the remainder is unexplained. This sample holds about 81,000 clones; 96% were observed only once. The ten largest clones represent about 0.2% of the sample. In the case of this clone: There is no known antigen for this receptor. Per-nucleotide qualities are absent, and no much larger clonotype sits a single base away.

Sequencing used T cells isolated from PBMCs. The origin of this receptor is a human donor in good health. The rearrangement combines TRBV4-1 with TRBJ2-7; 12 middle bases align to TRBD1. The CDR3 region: CASSQPGQGAHEQYF. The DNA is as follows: TGCGCCAGCAGCCAGCCGGGACAGGGGGCTCACGAGCAGTACTTC.